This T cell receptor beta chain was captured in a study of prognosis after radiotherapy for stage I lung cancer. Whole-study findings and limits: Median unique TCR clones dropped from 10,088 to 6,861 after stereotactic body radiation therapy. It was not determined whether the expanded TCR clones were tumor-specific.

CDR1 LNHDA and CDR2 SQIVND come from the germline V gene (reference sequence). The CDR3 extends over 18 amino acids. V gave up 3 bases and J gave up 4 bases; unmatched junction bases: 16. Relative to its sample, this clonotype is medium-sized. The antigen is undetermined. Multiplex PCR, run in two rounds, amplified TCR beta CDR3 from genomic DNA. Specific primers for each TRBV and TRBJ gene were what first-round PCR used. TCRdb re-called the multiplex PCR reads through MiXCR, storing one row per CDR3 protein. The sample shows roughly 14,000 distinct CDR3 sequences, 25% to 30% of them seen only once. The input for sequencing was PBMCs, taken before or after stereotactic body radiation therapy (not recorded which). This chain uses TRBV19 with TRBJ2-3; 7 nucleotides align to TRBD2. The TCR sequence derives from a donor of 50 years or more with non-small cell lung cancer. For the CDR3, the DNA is TGTGCCAGTAGTATCTCTAGGCCTAGCGGCCAGCGGGCAGATACGCAGTATTTT. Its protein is CASSISRPSGQRADTQYF.